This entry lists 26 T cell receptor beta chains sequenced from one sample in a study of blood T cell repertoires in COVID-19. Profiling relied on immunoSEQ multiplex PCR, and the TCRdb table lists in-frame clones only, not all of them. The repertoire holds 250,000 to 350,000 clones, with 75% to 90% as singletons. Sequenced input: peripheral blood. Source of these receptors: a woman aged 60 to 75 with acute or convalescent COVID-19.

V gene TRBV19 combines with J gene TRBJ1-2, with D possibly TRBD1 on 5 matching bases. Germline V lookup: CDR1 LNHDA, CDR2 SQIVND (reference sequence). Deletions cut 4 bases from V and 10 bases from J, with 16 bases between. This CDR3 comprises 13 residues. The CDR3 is CASSTPGLGAYTF. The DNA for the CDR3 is TGTGCCAGTAGTACGCCCGGCCTTGGGGCCTACACCTTC. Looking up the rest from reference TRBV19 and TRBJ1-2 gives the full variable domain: DGGITQSPKYLFRKEGQNVTLSCEQNLNHDAMYWYRQDPGQGLRLIYYSQIVNDFQKGDIAEGYSVSREKKESFPLTVTSAQKNPTAFYLCASSTPGLGAYTFGSGTRLTVV.

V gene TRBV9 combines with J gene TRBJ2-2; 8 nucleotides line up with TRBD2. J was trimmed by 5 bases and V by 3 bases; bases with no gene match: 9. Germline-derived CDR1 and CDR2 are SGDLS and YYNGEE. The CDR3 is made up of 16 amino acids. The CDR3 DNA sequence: TGTGCCAGCAGCGAGGGCGGCGGGGGGTGGACCGGGGAGCTGTTTTTT. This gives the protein CASSEGGGGWTGELFF.

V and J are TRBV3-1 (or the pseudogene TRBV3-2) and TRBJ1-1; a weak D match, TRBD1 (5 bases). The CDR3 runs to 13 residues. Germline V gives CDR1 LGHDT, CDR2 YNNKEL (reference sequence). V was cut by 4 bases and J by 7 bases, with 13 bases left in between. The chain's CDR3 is CASSPRQTLEAFF. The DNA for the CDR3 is TGTGCCAGCAGCCCACGACAGACCCTTGAAGCTTTCTTT.

The CDR3 nucleotides read TGTGCCAGCAGTTTATCGCGGGCCTTGCTCGCTAGCACAGATACGCAGTATTTT. Protein: CASSLSRALLASTDTQYF. The chain has TRBV27 and TRBJ2-3; a weak D match, TRBD2 (5 bases). The CDR3 sequence is 18 residues long. V lost 0 bases and J lost 0, with 16 bases in between. CDR1 is MNHEY and CDR2 is SMNVEV in the germline V gene (reference sequence).

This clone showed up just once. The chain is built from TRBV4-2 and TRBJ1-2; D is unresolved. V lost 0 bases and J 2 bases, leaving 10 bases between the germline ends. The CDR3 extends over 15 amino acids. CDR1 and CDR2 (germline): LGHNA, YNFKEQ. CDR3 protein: CASSQDSTPNYGYTF. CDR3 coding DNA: TGTGCCAGCAGCCAAGACAGTACCCCAAACTATGGCTACACCTTC.

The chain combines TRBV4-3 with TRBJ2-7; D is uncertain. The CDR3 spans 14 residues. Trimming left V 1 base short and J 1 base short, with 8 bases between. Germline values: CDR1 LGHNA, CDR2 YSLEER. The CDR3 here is CASSQGGSSYEQYF. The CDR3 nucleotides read TGCGCCAGCAGCCAAGGAGGCAGTTCCTACGAGCAGTACTTC.

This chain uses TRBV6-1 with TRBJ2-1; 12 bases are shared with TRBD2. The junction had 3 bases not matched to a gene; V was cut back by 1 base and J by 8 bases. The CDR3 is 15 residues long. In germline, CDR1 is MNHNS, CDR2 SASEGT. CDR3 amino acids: CASSEGLAGVDEQFF. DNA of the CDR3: TGTGCCAGCAGTGAAGGACTAGCGGGAGTCGATGAGCAGTTCTTC.

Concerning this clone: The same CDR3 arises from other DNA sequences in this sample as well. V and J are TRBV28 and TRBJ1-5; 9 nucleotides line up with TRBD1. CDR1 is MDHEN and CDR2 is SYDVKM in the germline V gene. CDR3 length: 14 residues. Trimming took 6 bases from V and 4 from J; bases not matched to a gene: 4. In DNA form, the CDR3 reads TGTGCCAGCAGCAAGGACAGGGGTAATCAGCCCCAGCATTTT. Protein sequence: CASSKDRGNQPQHF.

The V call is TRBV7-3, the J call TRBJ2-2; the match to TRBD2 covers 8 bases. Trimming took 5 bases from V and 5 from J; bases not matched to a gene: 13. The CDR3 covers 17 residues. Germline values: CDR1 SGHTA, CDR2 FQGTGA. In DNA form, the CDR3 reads TGTGCCAGCAGCCGCGCCACCGGGGGGGCAAAAACCGGGGAGCTGTTTTTT. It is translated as CASSRATGGAKTGELFF.

The CDR3 region has the DNA TGTGCCAGCAGCTTAGCGGTGACTAGCGGGAGGGCGTACGAGCAGTACTTC. Protein: CASSLAVTSGRAYEQYF. The chain combines TRBV7-2 with TRBJ2-7, with TRBD2 matching over 14 bases. Germline assignment: CDR1 SGHTA and CDR2 FQGNSA. V dropped 0 bases and J dropped 4; count of bases not matched to a gene: 5. CDR3 length: 17 residues.

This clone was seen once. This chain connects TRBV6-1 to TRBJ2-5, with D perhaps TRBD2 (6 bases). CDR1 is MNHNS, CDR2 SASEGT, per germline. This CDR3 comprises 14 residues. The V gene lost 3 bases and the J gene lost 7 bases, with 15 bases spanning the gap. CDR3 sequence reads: CASSEPGLSWTQYF. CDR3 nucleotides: TGTGCCAGCAGTGAGCCGGGACTCTCATGGACCCAGTACTTC.

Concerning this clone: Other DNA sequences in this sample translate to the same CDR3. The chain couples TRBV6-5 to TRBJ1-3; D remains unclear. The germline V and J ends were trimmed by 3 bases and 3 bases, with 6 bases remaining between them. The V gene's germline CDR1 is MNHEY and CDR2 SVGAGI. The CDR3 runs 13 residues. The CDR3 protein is CASSYGVGNTIYF. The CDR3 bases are TGTGCCAGCAGTTATGGAGTTGGAAACACCATATATTTT.

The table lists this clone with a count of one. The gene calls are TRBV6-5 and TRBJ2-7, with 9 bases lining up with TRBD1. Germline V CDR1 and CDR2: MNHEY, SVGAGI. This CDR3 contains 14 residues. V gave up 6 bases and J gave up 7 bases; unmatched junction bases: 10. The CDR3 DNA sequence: TGTGCCAGCAGGCTGACAGGGGGTTTAGGGGAGCAGTACTTC. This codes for CASRLTGGLGEQYF.

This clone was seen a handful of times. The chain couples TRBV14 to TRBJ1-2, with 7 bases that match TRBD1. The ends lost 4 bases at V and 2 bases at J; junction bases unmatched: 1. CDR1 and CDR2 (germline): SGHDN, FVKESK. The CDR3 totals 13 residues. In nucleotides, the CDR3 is TGTGCCAGCAGCCCGGGACAGAACTATGGCTACACCTTC. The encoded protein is CASSPGQNYGYTF.

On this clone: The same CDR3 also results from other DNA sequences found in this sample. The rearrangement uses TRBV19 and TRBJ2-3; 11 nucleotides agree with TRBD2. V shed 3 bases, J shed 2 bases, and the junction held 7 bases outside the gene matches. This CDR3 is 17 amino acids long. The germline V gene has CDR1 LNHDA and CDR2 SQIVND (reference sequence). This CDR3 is CASSIELAGVVTDTQYF. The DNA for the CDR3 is TGTGCCAGTAGTATTGAACTAGCGGGGGTAGTCACAGATACGCAGTATTTT. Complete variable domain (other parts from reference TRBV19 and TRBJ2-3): DGGITQSPKYLFRKEGQNVTLSCEQNLNHDAMYWYRQDPGQGLRLIYYSQIVNDFQKGDIAEGYSVSREKKESFPLTVTSAQKNPTAFYLCASSIELAGVVTDTQYFGPGTRLTVL.

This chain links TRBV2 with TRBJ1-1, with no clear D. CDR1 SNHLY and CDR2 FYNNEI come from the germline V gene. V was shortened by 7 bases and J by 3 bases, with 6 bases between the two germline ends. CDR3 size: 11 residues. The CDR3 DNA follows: TGTGCCAGCAACAGAGACACTGAAGCTTTCTTT. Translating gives CASNRDTEAFF.

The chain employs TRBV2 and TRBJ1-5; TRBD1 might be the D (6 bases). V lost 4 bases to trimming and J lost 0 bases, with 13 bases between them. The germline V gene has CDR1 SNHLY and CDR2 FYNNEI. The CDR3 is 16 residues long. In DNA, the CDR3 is TGTGCCAGCAGTGGGGGGGGCGGTTATAGCAATCAGCCCCAGCATTTT. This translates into CASSGGGGYSNQPQHF. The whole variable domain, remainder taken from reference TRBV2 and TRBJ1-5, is EPEVTQTPSHQVTQMGQEVILRCVPISNHLYFYWYRQILGQKVEFLVSFYNNEISEKSEIFDDQFSVERPDGSNFTLKIRSTKLEDSAMYFCASSGGGGYSNQPQHFGDGTRLSIL.

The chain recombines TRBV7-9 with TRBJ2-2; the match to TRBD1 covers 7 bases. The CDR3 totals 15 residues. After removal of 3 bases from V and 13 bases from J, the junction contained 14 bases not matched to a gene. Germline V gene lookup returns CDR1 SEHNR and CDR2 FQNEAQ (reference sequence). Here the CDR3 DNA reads TGTGCCAGCAGCTTCGTGACGGGGCCACAGGGGTGGCTGTTTTTT. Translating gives CASSFVTGPQGWLFF.

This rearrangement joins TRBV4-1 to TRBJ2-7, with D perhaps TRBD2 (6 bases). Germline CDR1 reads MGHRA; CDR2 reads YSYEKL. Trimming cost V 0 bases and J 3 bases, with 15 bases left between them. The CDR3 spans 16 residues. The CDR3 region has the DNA TGCGCCAGCAGCCAAGAAATCGGAGGGTTGCTCTACGAGCAGTACTTC. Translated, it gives CASSQEIGGLLYEQYF.

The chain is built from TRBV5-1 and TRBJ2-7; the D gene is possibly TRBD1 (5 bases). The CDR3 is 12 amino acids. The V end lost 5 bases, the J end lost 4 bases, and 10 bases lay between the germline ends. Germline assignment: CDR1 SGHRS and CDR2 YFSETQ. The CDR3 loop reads CASSFQGYEQYF. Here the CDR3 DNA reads TGCGCCAGCAGTTTCCAGGGTTACGAGCAGTACTTC.

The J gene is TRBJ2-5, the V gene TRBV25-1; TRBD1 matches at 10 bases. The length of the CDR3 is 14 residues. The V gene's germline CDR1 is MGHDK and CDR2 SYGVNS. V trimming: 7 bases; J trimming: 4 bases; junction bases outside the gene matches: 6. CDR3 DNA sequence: TGTGCCAGCAACCACGGACAGGGGGGAGAGACCCAGTACTTC. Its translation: CASNHGQGGETQYF.

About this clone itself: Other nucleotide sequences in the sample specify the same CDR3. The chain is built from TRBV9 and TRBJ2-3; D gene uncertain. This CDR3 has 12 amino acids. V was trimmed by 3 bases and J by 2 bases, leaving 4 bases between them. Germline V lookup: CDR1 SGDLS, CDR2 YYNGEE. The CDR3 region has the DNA TGTGCCAGCAGCGCCCTCACAGATACGCAGTATTTT. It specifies CASSALTDTQYF.

The CDR3 DNA follows: TGCAGCGTTGAAGGGGACAGGGTACCAGATACGCAGTATTTT. Protein sequence: CSVEGDRVPDTQYF. The genes are TRBV29-1 and TRBJ2-3; 9 nucleotides match TRBD1. CDR1 SQVTM and CDR2 ANQGSEA come from the germline V gene. The CDR3 consists of 14 residues. Losses at the gene ends were 1 base for V and 4 bases for J; bases not matched to a gene: 3.

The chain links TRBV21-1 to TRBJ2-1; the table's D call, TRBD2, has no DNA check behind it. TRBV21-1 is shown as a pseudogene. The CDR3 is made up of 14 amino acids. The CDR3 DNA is TGTGCCAGCAGCAAAGTGCGGGGGCTCGGTGAGCAGTTCTTC. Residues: CASSKVRGLGEQFF.

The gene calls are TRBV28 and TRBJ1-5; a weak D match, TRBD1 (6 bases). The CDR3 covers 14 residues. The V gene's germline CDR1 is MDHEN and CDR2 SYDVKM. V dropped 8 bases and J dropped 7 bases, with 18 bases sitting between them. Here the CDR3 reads CASVTGAGAQPQHF. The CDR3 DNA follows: TGTGCCAGCGTTACTGGGGCAGGGGCACAGCCCCAGCATTTT. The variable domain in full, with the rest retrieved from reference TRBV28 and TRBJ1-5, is DVKVTQSSRYLVKRTGEKVFLECVQDMDHENMFWYRQDPGLGLRLIYFSYDVKMKEKGDIPEGYSVSREKKERFSLILESASTNQTSMYLCASVTGAGAQPQHFGDGTRLSIL.

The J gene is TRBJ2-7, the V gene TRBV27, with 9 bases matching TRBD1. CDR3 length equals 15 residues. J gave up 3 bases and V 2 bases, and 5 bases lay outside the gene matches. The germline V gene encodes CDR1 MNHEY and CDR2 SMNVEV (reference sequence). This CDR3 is CASSLKGQGFYEQYF. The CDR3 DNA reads TGTGCCAGCAGTTTAAAGGGACAGGGATTCTACGAGCAGTACTTC.